These 3 T cell receptor beta chains originate from one sample sequenced in a study of CD8 T cells in ankylosing spondylitis. TCRdb processed the 5' RACE reads anew with MiXCR; each CDR3 protein has one entry. The sample comprises just under 350,000 distinct CDR3 sequences, roughly 14% of which are singletons, and about 1.1% rests with the top ten. Sequenced: blood, either unsorted or a sorted T cell fraction (not recorded which). These receptors were collected from a male donor with ankylosing spondylitis or in good health (not recorded which).

This clonotype was observed a handful of times. The rearrangement uses TRBV24-1 and TRBJ2-1; 8 bases are shared with TRBD1. This CDR3 is built from 13 residues. The V gene end was trimmed by 6 bases and the J gene end by 7 bases; junction bases not matched to a gene: 4. In germline, CDR1 is KGHDR, CDR2 SFDVKD. CDR3 residues: CATSSDRANEQFF. The CDR3 DNA sequence: TGTGCCACCAGTTCGGACAGGGCAAATGAGCAGTTCTTC.

Only a few counts were recorded for this clonotype. The chain combines TRBV3-1 with TRBJ1-2; 10 bases align to TRBD1. This CDR3 has 17 amino acids. The junction had 12 bases not matched to a gene; V was cut back by 7 bases and J by 1 base. CDR1 and CDR2 from the germline V gene are LGHDT and YNNKEL (reference sequence). CDR3 region: CASTAAGTGDLNYGYTF. The CDR3 nucleotides read TGTGCCAGCACCGCAGCCGGGACAGGGGACCTTAACTATGGCTACACCTTC.

The table lists this clonotype with many counts. The chain combines TRBV3-1 with TRBJ1-1; D remains ambiguous. The germline V gene has CDR1 LGHDT and CDR2 YNNKEL (reference sequence). V was cut by 2 bases and J by 6 bases, with 22 bases left in between. The CDR3 totals 17 residues. Here the CDR3 DNA reads TGTGCCAGCAGCCAACCCCGGAATAGACTTCCACCGGCTGAAGCTTTCTTT. Its translation: CASSQPRNRLPPAEAFF. The variable domain in full, with the rest retrieved from reference TRBV3-1 and TRBJ1-1, is DTAVSQTPKYLVTQMGNDKSIKCEQNLGHDTMYWYKQDSKKFLKIMFSYNNKELIINETVPNRFSPKSPDKAHLNLHINSLELGDSAVYFCASSQPRNRLPPAEAFFGQGTRLTVV.